A single sample is the source of the 21 T cell receptor beta chains below, sequenced in a study of shared clonotypes between healthy human individuals. The data were produced by immunoSEQ multiplex PCR, yet TCRdb's version contains in-frame clones alone and is incomplete. The table shows hundreds of thousands of clones, with about 96% occurring only once. Terminally differentiated effector memory CD45RA+ cells were left out of the naive CD8 fraction, which was CD45RO-negative and positively selected for CCR7. Sequencing used naive CD8+ T cells sorted from blood. The source is a woman aged 25 to 45 in good health.

V is TRBV2 and J is TRBJ1-2; 7 bases match TRBD1. V was pared by 6 bases and J by 4 bases, with 2 bases of the junction left unmatched. CDR3 length: 12 amino acids. The germline CDR1 and CDR2 sequences are SNHLY and FYNNEI. CDR3 sequence reads: CASRRQGYGYTF. DNA of the CDR3: TGTGCCAGCAGGAGACAGGGCTATGGCTACACCTTC.

The rearrangement joins TRBV19 to TRBJ1-1; D is unclear. CDR1 is LNHDA, CDR2 SQIVND, per germline (reference sequence). This CDR3 region has 14 residues. Trimming removed 5 bases from V and 0 bases from J, with 10 bases in between. The CDR3, as DNA: TGTGCCAGTAGTCCTCCCTGGGTGAACACTGAAGCTTTCTTT. Protein sequence: CASSPPWVNTEAFF. The variable domain in full, completed from reference TRBV19 and TRBJ1-1, reads DGGITQSPKYLFRKEGQNVTLSCEQNLNHDAMYWYRQDPGQGLRLIYYSQIVNDFQKGDIAEGYSVSREKKESFPLTVTSAQKNPTAFYLCASSPPWVNTEAFFGQGTRLTVV.

Turning to this clone: This same CDR3 is encoded by further DNA sequences in the sample. CDR3 DNA: TGTGCCAGCAGCGTAGGGGGGGACTCCTACAATGAGCAGTTCTTC. Translating gives CASSVGGDSYNEQFF. The rearrangement uses TRBV9 and TRBJ2-1; TRBD2 might be the D (6 bases). The length of the CDR3 is 15 residues. The germline CDR1 and CDR2 sequences are SGDLS and YYNGEE. The V gene lost 0 bases and the J gene lost 0 bases, with 7 bases spanning the gap.

The gene calls are TRBV2 and TRBJ2-7; the match to TRBD1 covers 7 bases. The CDR3 is 13 residues long. CDR1 is SNHLY, CDR2 FYNNEI, per germline. The V segment lost 6 bases and the J segment 6 bases; nucleotides outside the gene matches: 8. Written as DNA, the CDR3 is TGTGCCAGCAGAGGGACAGTAGACCCCGAGCAGTACTTC. Its protein is CASRGTVDPEQYF.

J is TRBJ2-5 and V is TRBV9, with a possible D match to TRBD2 (5 bases). The CDR3 is 15 amino acids. Between the trimmed V and J ends, which lost 0 bases and 4 bases, there was a span of 13 bases. CDR1 and CDR2 from the germline V gene are SGDLS and YYNGEE. CDR3 in amino acids: CASSVARGGRETQYF. The CDR3 nucleotides are TGTGCCAGCAGCGTAGCCCGCGGAGGCAGAGAGACCCAGTACTTC.

The V gene is TRBV15, the J gene TRBJ2-1; the match to TRBD2 covers 10 bases. The CDR3 spans 16 residues. The germline V gene has CDR1 LNHNV and CDR2 YYDKDF (reference sequence). V gave up 10 bases and J gave up 0 bases; unmatched junction bases: 9. DNA for the CDR3: TGTGCCATCAGACTAGCGGGCGTGAGCTCCTACAATGAGCAGTTCTTC. It specifies CAIRLAGVSSYNEQFF.

The chain links TRBV2 to TRBJ2-6; D is possibly TRBD1 (5 bases). CDR3 length equals 16 residues. Trimming removed 0 bases from V and 0 bases from J, with 6 bases in between. Germline assignment: CDR1 SNHLY and CDR2 FYNNEI. CDR3 region: CASSEAQGSGANVLTF. In DNA, the CDR3 is TGTGCCAGCAGTGAAGCGCAGGGCTCTGGGGCCAACGTCCTGACTTTC.

The chain is built from TRBV7-9 and TRBJ1-1; perhaps TRBD1 as D (5 bases). Per germline, CDR1 SEHNR and CDR2 FQNEAQ (reference sequence). Deletions cut 5 bases from V and 8 bases from J, with 15 bases between. The CDR3 is 13 amino acids. The CDR3 spells CASSDPQGDEAFF. The CDR3 region has the DNA TGTGCCAGCAGCGATCCACAAGGGGACGAAGCTTTCTTT.

The sample holds a few counts of this clone. The chain combines TRBV6-5 with TRBJ1-1, with 7 bases that match TRBD1. Germline CDR1 and CDR2: MNHEY and SVGAGI. The trim removed 5 bases at V and 4 bases at J, leaving 4 bases unmatched. This CDR3 is 13 amino acids long. CDR3 coding DNA: TGTGCCAGCAGTGACAGGGTGGGCACTGAAGCTTTCTTT. Its translation: CASSDRVGTEAFF.

This chain uses TRBV2 with TRBJ2-7; D may correspond to TRBD1 or TRBD2 (5 bases each). This CDR3 has 17 residues. Germline values: CDR1 SNHLY, CDR2 FYNNEI. V lost 0 bases and J 2 bases, leaving 17 bases between the germline ends. CDR3 nucleotides: TGTGCCAGCAGTGAAGCGGGTTACGGGACCTATACCTACGAGCAGTACTTC. It encodes CASSEAGYGTYTYEQYF.

The chain couples TRBV19 to TRBJ2-1; D may be TRBD2 (5 bases). Trimming removed 4 bases at V and 3 bases at J, with 16 bases between. CDR1 is LNHDA, CDR2 SQIVND, per germline (reference sequence). This CDR3 spans 16 amino acids. CDR3: CASSRGVGKNYNEQFF. The CDR3 nucleotides read TGTGCCAGTAGTAGGGGTGTCGGGAAGAACTACAATGAGCAGTTCTTC.

In its sample, this clone was seen a few times. The rearrangement uses TRBV7-6 and TRBJ1-1; D gene uncertain. V was clipped by 5 bases and J by 5 bases, with 15 bases between them. The V gene's germline CDR1 is SGHVS and CDR2 FNYEAQ. There are 14 residues in the CDR3. The DNA of the CDR3 is TGTGCCAGCAGCCGCACGGACGGAGGTACTGAAGCTTTCTTT. Amino acid sequence: CASSRTDGGTEAFF. The full variable domain, completed using reference TRBV7-6 and TRBJ1-1, is GAGVSQSPRYKVTKRGQDVALRCDPISGHVSLYWYRQALGQGPEFLTYFNYEAQQDKSGLPNDRFSAERPEGSISTLTIQRTEQRDSAMYRCASSRTDGGTEAFFGQGTRLTVV.

This chain links TRBV4-1 with TRBJ1-5; no definite D call. V dropped 1 base and J dropped 3 bases, with 7 bases sitting between them. Germline V gene sequence: CDR1 MGHRA, CDR2 YSYEKL. The CDR3 loop spans 14 amino acids. Here the CDR3 reads CASSQGKNNQPQHF. The CDR3 DNA reads TGCGCCAGCAGCCAAGGGAAAAACAATCAGCCCCAGCATTTT.

The CDR3 sequence: CASSSINRWGTTRVEQYF. The CDR3 DNA reads TGTGCCAGCAGTTCTATAAACCGCTGGGGGACTACAAGAGTCGAGCAGTACTTC. The chain uses TRBV27 and TRBJ2-7, with 7 bases that match TRBD2. V dropped 4 bases and J dropped 6; count of bases not matched to a gene: 21. Germline V lookup: CDR1 MNHEY, CDR2 SMNVEV (reference sequence). The CDR3 covers 18 residues.

V usage is TRBV28 and J usage is TRBJ2-7, with D perhaps matching TRBD2 (5 bases). V lost 3 bases to trimming and J lost 0 bases, with 9 bases between them. The germline V gene encodes CDR1 MDHEN and CDR2 SYDVKM. This CDR3 contains 14 residues. This CDR3 reads CASSFGLVSYEQYF. CDR3 coding DNA: TGTGCCAGCAGTTTCGGACTCGTCTCCTACGAGCAGTACTTC.

Of note for this clone: The sample holds other DNA sequences that translate to the same CDR3. This sequence joins TRBV19 and TRBJ2-1; the D gene is possibly TRBD2 (5 bases). Trimming cost V 7 bases and J 7 bases, with 8 bases left between them. The germline V gene encodes CDR1 LNHDA and CDR2 SQIVND (reference sequence). The CDR3 runs to 11 residues. Here the CDR3 reads CASKLGNEQFF. The CDR3, as DNA: TGTGCCAGTAAACTAGGTAATGAGCAGTTCTTC. The full variable domain, completed using reference TRBV19 and TRBJ2-1, is DGGITQSPKYLFRKEGQNVTLSCEQNLNHDAMYWYRQDPGQGLRLIYYSQIVNDFQKGDIAEGYSVSREKKESFPLTVTSAQKNPTAFYLCASKLGNEQFFGPGTRLTVL.

The chain employs TRBV5-1 and TRBJ2-7; the D gene is possibly TRBD1 (5 bases). CDR1 SGHRS and CDR2 YFSETQ come from the germline V gene. Trimming shortened V by 0 bases and J by 5 bases, and 9 bases separated the two germline ends. This CDR3 contains 13 residues. The CDR3 DNA is TGCGCCAGCAGCTTGGATCAGGGTCACGAGCAGTACTTC. This sequence encodes CASSLDQGHEQYF.

The chain carries TRBV21-1 and TRBJ1-3; the D call TRBD1 from the table was never checked on the DNA. TRBV21-1 is a pseudogene locus. The CDR3 extends over 15 amino acids. The CDR3 loop is CASSKIWPRGNTIYF. The DNA for the CDR3 is TGTGCCAGCAGCAAAATCTGGCCAAGAGGAAACACCATATATTTT.

The chain employs TRBV28 and TRBJ1-5; TRBD1 might be the D (6 bases). Germline V gene sequence: CDR1 MDHEN, CDR2 SYDVKM. Trimming removed 5 bases from V and 7 bases from J, with 12 bases in between. The CDR3 has 13 amino acids. The CDR3 is CASSPGVEQPQHF. The CDR3 region has the DNA TGTGCCAGCAGTCCAGGGGTTGAACAGCCCCAGCATTTT.

The DNA for the CDR3 is TGTGCCAGCAGCTTCCCCCGAAGCGCAGATACGCAGTATTTT. Protein sequence: CASSFPRSADTQYF. The genes are TRBV7-9 and TRBJ2-3, with D uncertain. V lost 3 bases to trimming and J lost 4 bases, with 11 bases between them. CDR3 length equals 14 residues. CDR1 and CDR2 (germline): SEHNR, FQNEAQ (reference sequence). Drawing the rest from reference TRBV7-9 and TRBJ2-3, the complete variable domain is DTGVSQNPRHKITKRGQNVTFRCDPISEHNRLYWYRQTLGQGPEFLTYFQNEAQLEKSRLLSDRFSAERPKGSFSTLEIQRTEQGDSAMYLCASSFPRSADTQYFGPGTRLTVL.

V gene TRBV6-5 combines with J gene TRBJ1-1, with 7 nucleotides matching TRBD1. This CDR3 is built from 14 residues. V shed 7 bases, J shed 0 bases, and the junction held 5 bases outside the gene matches. Germline CDR1 is MNHEY and CDR2 is SVGAGI. The CDR3 nucleotides are TGTGCCAGCACCCGGGACAGTCTGAACACTGAAGCTTTCTTT. Protein: CASTRDSLNTEAFF.